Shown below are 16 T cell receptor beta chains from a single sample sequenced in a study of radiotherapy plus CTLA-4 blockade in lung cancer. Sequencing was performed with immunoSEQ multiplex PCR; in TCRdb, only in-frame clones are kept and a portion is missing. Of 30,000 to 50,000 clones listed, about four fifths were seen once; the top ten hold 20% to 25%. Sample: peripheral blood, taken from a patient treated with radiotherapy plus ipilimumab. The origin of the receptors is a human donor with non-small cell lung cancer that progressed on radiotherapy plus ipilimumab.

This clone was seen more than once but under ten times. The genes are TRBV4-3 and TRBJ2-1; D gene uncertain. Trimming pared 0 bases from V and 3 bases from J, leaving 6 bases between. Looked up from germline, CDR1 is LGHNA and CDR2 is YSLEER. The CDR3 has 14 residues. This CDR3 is CASSQETGYNEQFF. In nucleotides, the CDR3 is TGCGCCAGCAGCCAAGAGACGGGCTACAATGAGCAGTTCTTC.

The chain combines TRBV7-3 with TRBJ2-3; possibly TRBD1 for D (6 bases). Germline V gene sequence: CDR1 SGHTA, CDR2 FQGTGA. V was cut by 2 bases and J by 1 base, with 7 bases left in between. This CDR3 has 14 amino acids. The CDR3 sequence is CASSLEGGTDTQYF. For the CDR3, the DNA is TGTGCCAGCAGCTTAGAGGGGGGCACAGATACGCAGTATTTT.

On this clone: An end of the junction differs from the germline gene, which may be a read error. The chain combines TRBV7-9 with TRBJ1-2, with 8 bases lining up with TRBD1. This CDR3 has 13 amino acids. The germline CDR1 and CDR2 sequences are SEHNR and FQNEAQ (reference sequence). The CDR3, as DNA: TGTGCCAGCAGCTTAGTGTCGTCAGGGGGCTCCACCTTC. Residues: CASSLVSSGGSTF.

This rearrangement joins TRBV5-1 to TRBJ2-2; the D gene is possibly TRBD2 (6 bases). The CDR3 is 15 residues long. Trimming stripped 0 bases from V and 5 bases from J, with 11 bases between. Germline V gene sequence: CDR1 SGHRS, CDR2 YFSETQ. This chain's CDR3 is CASSLDRGSTGELFF. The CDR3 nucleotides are TGCGCCAGCAGCTTGGACCGGGGGTCGACCGGGGAGCTGTTTTTT.

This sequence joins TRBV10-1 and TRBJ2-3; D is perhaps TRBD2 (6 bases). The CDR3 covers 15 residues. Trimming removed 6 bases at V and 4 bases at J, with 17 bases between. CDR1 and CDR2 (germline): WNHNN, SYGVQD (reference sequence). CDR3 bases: TGCGCCAGCAGCCCCGGGGGTAGAGTTCCAGATACGCAGTATTTT. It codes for CASSPGGRVPDTQYF.

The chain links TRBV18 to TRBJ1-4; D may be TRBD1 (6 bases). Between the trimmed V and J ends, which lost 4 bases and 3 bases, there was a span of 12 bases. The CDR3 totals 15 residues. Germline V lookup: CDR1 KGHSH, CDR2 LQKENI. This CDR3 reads CASSQGDLANEKLFF. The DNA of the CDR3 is TGTGCCAGCTCACAGGGGGATCTAGCTAATGAAAAACTGTTTTTT.

In nucleotides, the CDR3 is TGTGCCAGCTCACCTAACAGGGGCGGCACCGGGGAGCTGTTTTTT. It specifies CASSPNRGGTGELFF. The gene calls are TRBV18 and TRBJ2-2; 7 positions agree with TRBD1. Germline V gives CDR1 KGHSH, CDR2 LQKENI. V was pared by 3 bases and J by 4 bases, with 5 bases of the junction left unmatched. The CDR3 is made up of 15 amino acids.

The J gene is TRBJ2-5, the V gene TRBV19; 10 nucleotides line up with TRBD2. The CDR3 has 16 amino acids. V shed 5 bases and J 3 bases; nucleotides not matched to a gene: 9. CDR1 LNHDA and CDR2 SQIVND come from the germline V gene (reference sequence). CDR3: CASSGLAEGAKETQYF. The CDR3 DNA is TGTGCCAGTAGTGGACTAGCGGAGGGGGCCAAAGAGACCCAGTACTTC.

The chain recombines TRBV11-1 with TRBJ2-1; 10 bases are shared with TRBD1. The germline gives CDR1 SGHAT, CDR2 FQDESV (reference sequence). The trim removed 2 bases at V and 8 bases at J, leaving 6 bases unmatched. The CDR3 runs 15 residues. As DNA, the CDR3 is TGTGCCAGCAGCTTAAGGACAGGGGGAAATGATGAGCAGTTCTTC. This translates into CASSLRTGGNDEQFF.

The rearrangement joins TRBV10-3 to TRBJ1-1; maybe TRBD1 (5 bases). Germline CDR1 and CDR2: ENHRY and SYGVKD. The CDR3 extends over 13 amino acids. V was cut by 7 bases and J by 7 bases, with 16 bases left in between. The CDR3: CAINAQGGGEAFF. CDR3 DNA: TGTGCCATCAACGCCCAGGGTGGTGGTGAAGCTTTCTTT.

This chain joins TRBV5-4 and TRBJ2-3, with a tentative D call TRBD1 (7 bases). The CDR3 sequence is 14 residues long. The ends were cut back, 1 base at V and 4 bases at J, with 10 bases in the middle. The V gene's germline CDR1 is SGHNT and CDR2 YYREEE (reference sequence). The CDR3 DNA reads TGTGCCAGCAGCTTGCAGGGGGGCCCAGATACGCAGTATTTT. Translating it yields CASSLQGGPDTQYF.

CDR3 sequence: CASEGQITEAFF. CDR3 DNA: TGTGCCAGCGAGGGACAGATCACTGAAGCTTTCTTT. This sequence joins TRBV11-2 and TRBJ1-1; 7 bases line up with TRBD1. J was trimmed by 4 bases and V by 8 bases; bases with no gene match: 4. This CDR3 is 12 amino acids long. Per germline, CDR1 SGHAT and CDR2 FQNNGV.

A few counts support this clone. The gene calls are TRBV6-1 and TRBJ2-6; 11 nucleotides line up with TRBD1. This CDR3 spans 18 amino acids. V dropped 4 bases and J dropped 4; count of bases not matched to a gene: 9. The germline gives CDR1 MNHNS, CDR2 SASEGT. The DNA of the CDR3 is TGTGCCAGCAGTGCCAGGACAGGGGGCGGCTCCGGGGCCAACGTCCTGACTTTC. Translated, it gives CASSARTGGGSGANVLTF.

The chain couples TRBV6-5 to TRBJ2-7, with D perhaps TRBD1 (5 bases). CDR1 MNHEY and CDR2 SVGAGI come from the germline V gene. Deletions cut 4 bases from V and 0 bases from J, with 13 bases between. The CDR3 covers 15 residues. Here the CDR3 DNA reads TGTGCCAGCAGTTCTTATCCCGACAGCTCCTACGAGCAGTACTTC. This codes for CASSSYPDSSYEQYF.

CDR3 sequence: CASRAGLAGNTDTQYF. The CDR3 bases are TGCGCCAGCAGGGCCGGACTAGCGGGGAACACAGATACGCAGTATTTT. The rearrangement uses TRBV5-1 and TRBJ2-3, with TRBD2 matching 12 bases. The germline V gene has CDR1 SGHRS and CDR2 YFSETQ. Losses at the gene ends were 5 bases for V and 2 bases for J; bases not matched to a gene: 6. The CDR3 extends over 16 amino acids. The variable domain in full, completed from reference TRBV5-1 and TRBJ2-3, reads KAGVTQTPRYLIKTRGQQVTLSCSPISGHRSVSWYQQTPGQGLQFLFEYFSETQRNKGNFPGRFSGRQFSNSRSEMNVSTLELGDSALYLCASRAGLAGNTDTQYFGPGTRLTVL.

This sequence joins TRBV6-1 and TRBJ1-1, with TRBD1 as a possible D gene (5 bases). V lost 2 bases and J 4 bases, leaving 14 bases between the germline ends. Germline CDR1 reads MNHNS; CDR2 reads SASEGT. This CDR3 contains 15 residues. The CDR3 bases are TGTGCCAGCAGTGAAAGGATAGGGGCGCGCACTGAAGCTTTCTTT. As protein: CASSERIGARTEAFF.